A single sample is the source of the 26 T cell receptor beta chains below, sequenced in a study of T cell responses to AZD1222 COVID-19 vaccine. The protocol was immunoSEQ multiplex PCR, while the TCRdb copy is restricted to in-frame clones and leaves out a portion. The data contain about 100,000 clones, around 84% of them singletons. The material was peripheral blood, obtained on day 0 of AZD1222 vaccination. These receptors originate from an adult in good health.

The chain has TRBV10-3 and TRBJ2-5, with 7 bases lining up with TRBD1. CDR1 and CDR2 from the germline V gene are ENHRY and SYGVKD. The CDR3 loop spans 18 amino acids. Unmatched junction bases numbered 13, after V lost 3 bases and J lost 0 bases. The CDR3 region is CAISDYVRGQMYQETQYF. The CDR3 nucleotides read TGTGCCATCAGTGACTACGTGAGGGGACAGATGTACCAAGAGACCCAGTACTTC.

V and J are TRBV7-3 and TRBJ2-6; D gene unclear. The V gene's germline CDR1 is SGHTA and CDR2 FQGTGA. The CDR3 has 15 residues. Trimming took off 5 bases at V and 1 base at J, with 9 bases between the two ends. Written as DNA, the CDR3 is TGTGCCAGCAGCGCAGGAGCTTCTGGGGCCAACGTCCTGACTTTC. Its translation is CASSAGASGANVLTF.

V usage is TRBV19 and J usage is TRBJ1-2; D remains ambiguous. V gave up 3 bases and J gave up 0 bases, with 11 bases separating them. CDR3 length equals 15 residues. The V gene's germline CDR1 is LNHDA and CDR2 SQIVND (reference sequence). The CDR3 DNA sequence: TGTGCCAGTAGTATTGCCCCGGGAACTAACTATGGCTACACCTTC. Amino acids: CASSIAPGTNYGYTF.

This chain links TRBV28 with TRBJ1-3, with a tentative D call TRBD1 (5 bases). Deletions cut 7 bases from V and 0 bases from J, with 25 bases between. The CDR3 totals 19 residues. From germline, CDR1 is MDHEN and CDR2 SYDVKM. In DNA form, the CDR3 reads TGTGCCAGCACCGCCCCAGCAGGGAGATTTAGGAGCTCTGGAAACACCATATATTTT. It translates to CASTAPAGRFRSSGNTIYF.

This chain links TRBV19 with TRBJ2-1; 11 bases line up with TRBD1. Germline CDR1 LNHDA, CDR2 SQIVND (reference sequence). The CDR3 length is 14 residues. V dropped 5 bases and J dropped 7; count of bases not matched to a gene: 4. The CDR3 coding sequence is TGTGCCAGTAGTCCTGGGACAGGGGGAAATGAGCAGTTCTTC. Translating gives CASSPGTGGNEQFF.

CDR3 loop: CASSWPGTGNTIYF. The CDR3 DNA reads TGTGCCAGCAGTTGGCCAGGTACTGGAAACACCATATATTTT. This chain joins TRBV28 and TRBJ1-3; D not resolved. From germline, CDR1 is MDHEN and CDR2 SYDVKM. V lost 4 bases and J 2 bases, leaving 9 bases between the germline ends. This CDR3 spans 14 amino acids. The full variable domain, with the rest looked up from reference TRBV28 and TRBJ1-3, is DVKVTQSSRYLVKRTGEKVFLECVQDMDHENMFWYRQDPGLGLRLIYFSYDVKMKEKGDIPEGYSVSREKKERFSLILESASTNQTSMYLCASSWPGTGNTIYFGEGSWLTVV.

In its sample, this clone was seen a few times. The chain is built from TRBV27 and TRBJ2-7; 7 positions match TRBD2. This CDR3 is built from 14 residues. In germline, CDR1 is MNHEY, CDR2 SMNVEV (reference sequence). V lost 5 bases, J lost 3 bases, and 7 bases stayed unmatched. The CDR3 DNA reads TGTGCCAGCAGTACTGGACTAGAGTACTACGAGCAGTACTTC. It codes for CASSTGLEYYEQYF.

The chain recombines TRBV30 with TRBJ1-6; D may be TRBD1 (5 bases). The CDR3 is made up of 15 amino acids. CDR1 is GTSNPN, CDR2 SVGIG, per germline (reference sequence). The V end lost 5 bases, the J end lost 6 bases, and 17 bases lay between the germline ends. CDR3 bases: TGTGCCTGGGGTAAAACAGGACGGGGTAATTCACCCCTCCACTTT. Translated, it gives CAWGKTGRGNSPLHF.

The chain employs TRBV4-3 and TRBJ1-1, with D possibly matching TRBD1 (5 bases). The CDR3 is made up of 13 amino acids. Trimming left V 4 bases short and J 7 bases short, with 13 bases between. The germline CDR1 and CDR2 sequences are LGHNA and YSLEER. The CDR3 sequence: CASSLDGGGEAFF. Here the CDR3 DNA reads TGCGCCAGCAGCCTTGACGGGGGGGGTGAAGCTTTCTTT.

The CDR3: CASTMAGTLAKNIQYF. CDR3 sequence (DNA): TGTGCCAGCACCATGGCGGGGACCCTAGCCAAAAACATTCAGTACTTC. The chain couples TRBV7-2 to TRBJ2-4, with a tentative D call TRBD2 (6 bases). V lost 7 bases, J lost 0 bases, and 16 bases lay in between. The CDR3 has 16 residues. Per germline, CDR1 SGHTA and CDR2 FQGNSA.

The V call is TRBV30, the J call TRBJ1-2; D call uncertain. V gave up 2 bases and J gave up 10 bases, with 17 bases separating them. The CDR3 length is 13 residues. Germline loops: CDR1 GTSNPN, CDR2 SVGIG (reference sequence). CDR3 sequence: CAWSPDRHDYYTF. The CDR3 coding sequence is TGTGCCTGGAGTCCGGACCGGCACGACTACTACACCTTC.

This clone has just one count. The rearrangement links TRBV4-3 to TRBJ2-5; perhaps TRBD1 as D (5 bases). CDR1 and CDR2 from the germline V gene are LGHNA and YSLEER. The CDR3 has 14 residues. The V end was cut by 3 bases, the J end by 0 bases, with 8 bases between. CDR3 DNA: TGCGCCAGCAGCCAGAACAGGAACCAAGAGACCCAGTACTTC. This encodes CASSQNRNQETQYF.

This clone was picked up one time. The gene calls are TRBV29-1 and TRBJ1-1, with D tentatively TRBD1 (5 bases). The CDR3 length is 13 residues. The germline gives CDR1 SQVTM, CDR2 ANQGSEA. Trimming took off 4 bases at V and 0 bases at J, with 9 bases between the two ends. CDR3 loop: CSVGGVLNTEAFF. The CDR3 coding sequence is TGCAGCGTTGGAGGGGTTTTGAACACTGAAGCTTTCTTT.

The chain carries TRBV6-5 and TRBJ1-5; D is perhaps TRBD1 (6 bases). The CDR3 length is 13 residues. CDR1 and CDR2 (germline): MNHEY, SVGAGI. CDR3 in amino acids: CAAGANSNQPQHF. The CDR3 DNA reads TGTGCGGCGGGGGCTAATAGCAATCAGCCCCAGCATTTT.

The chain joins TRBV19 to TRBJ1-5; a weak D match, TRBD1 (5 bases). Trimming stripped 4 bases from V and 1 base from J, with 11 bases between. In germline, CDR1 is LNHDA, CDR2 SQIVND (reference sequence). CDR3 length equals 15 residues. CDR3 amino acids: CASSRGTLSNQPQHF. CDR3 DNA: TGTGCCAGTAGTAGGGGGACGTTGAGCAATCAGCCCCAGCATTTT.

The rearrangement joins TRBV9 to TRBJ2-7; the match to TRBD2 covers 13 bases. The V and J ends lost 2 bases and 6 bases, in that order; junction bases with no gene match: 14. CDR3 length: 18 residues. The germline CDR1 and CDR2 sequences are SGDLS and YYNGEE. The CDR3 DNA reads TGTGCCAGCAGCGTCTCTCCAGGACTAGCGGGAGATACCGGCGAGCAGTACTTC. It encodes CASSVSPGLAGDTGEQYF.

CDR3 sequence (DNA): TGCGCCAGCAGCCACCCAGCTGGGGGGAAGAATGGCTACACCTTC. Translation gives CASSHPAGGKNGYTF. This chain connects TRBV4-1 to TRBJ1-2, with D perhaps matching TRBD1 (5 bases). V dropped 3 bases and J dropped 6 bases, with 17 bases sitting between them. This CDR3 is 15 amino acids long. CDR1 is MGHRA, CDR2 YSYEKL, per germline.

V is TRBV6-9 and J is TRBJ1-2, with D uncertain. The CDR3 spans 16 residues. The V end lost 4 bases, the J end lost 0 bases, and 15 bases lay between the germline ends. The germline CDR1 and CDR2 sequences are MNHGY and SVAAGI. CDR3: CASSFGRYQANYGYTF. DNA for the CDR3: TGTGCCAGCAGTTTTGGACGTTATCAAGCTAACTATGGCTACACCTTC.

The J gene is TRBJ2-7, the V gene TRBV3-1 (or the pseudogene TRBV3-2); tentatively, D is TRBD2 (5 bases). Per the germline V gene, CDR1 is LGHDT and CDR2 is YNNKEL (reference sequence). The CDR3 extends over 13 amino acids. The V and J ends lost 5 bases and 9 bases respectively, with 17 bases between them. The CDR3 DNA sequence: TGTGCCAGCAGCGGGGAGACAAATTCGGCGCAGTACTTC. This codes for CASSGETNSAQYF.

The J gene is TRBJ1-2, the V gene TRBV13; 7 positions agree with TRBD1. Unmatched junction bases numbered 3, after V lost 5 bases and J lost 6 bases. Germline-derived CDR1 and CDR2 are PRHDT and FYEKMQ (reference sequence). The CDR3 has 12 amino acids. The CDR3 DNA reads TGTGCCAGCAGCGCGACAGGGCATGGCTACACCTTC. Residues: CASSATGHGYTF.

The genes are TRBV30 and TRBJ2-6, with TRBD2 matching 7 bases. The CDR3 runs 15 residues. V gave up 1 base and J gave up 1 base; unmatched junction bases: 1. Per the germline V gene, CDR1 is GTSNPN and CDR2 is SVGIG (reference sequence). The DNA for the CDR3 is TGTGCCTGGAGTGCCGGGGGGTCTGGGGCCAACGTCCTGACTTTC. Amino acids: CAWSAGGSGANVLTF.

This clone was seen a single time. The chain is built from TRBV7-6 and TRBJ2-2; perhaps TRBD2 as D (6 bases). There are 15 residues in the CDR3. V was cut by 5 bases and J by 5 bases, with 15 bases left in between. CDR1 and CDR2 (germline): SGHVS, FNYEAQ. CDR3 sequence (DNA): TGTGCCAGCAGCCGGGAACTAGCTCCGACCGGGGAGCTGTTTTTT. Protein sequence: CASSRELAPTGELFF.

The chain has TRBV13 and TRBJ1-4, with 10 bases aligning to TRBD1. The germline gives CDR1 PRHDT, CDR2 FYEKMQ (reference sequence). This CDR3 is built from 15 residues. V lost 4 bases and J lost 11; bases outside the gene matches: 10. The CDR3 nucleotides read TGTGCCAGCAGCTCCCAGACAGGGGGCGGGGAGAAACTGTTTTTT. Protein: CASSSQTGGGEKLFF.

The chain carries TRBV29-1 and TRBJ2-4; D not certain. Deletions cut 4 bases from V and 9 bases from J, with 16 bases between. The CDR3 runs 13 residues. Germline V CDR1 and CDR2: SQVTM, ANQGSEA. CDR3 sequence reads: CSVAGIERRIQYF. The CDR3 region has the DNA TGCAGCGTTGCCGGCATTGAACGGCGCATTCAGTACTTC.

The chain employs TRBV28 and TRBJ2-7; D is ambiguous. The CDR3 loop spans 12 amino acids. Trimming left V 5 bases short and J 3 bases short, with 8 bases between. Germline loops: CDR1 MDHEN, CDR2 SYDVKM. CDR3 sequence reads: CASSLDGYEQYF. CDR3 DNA: TGTGCCAGCAGTCTGGACGGCTACGAGCAGTACTTC.

The chain combines TRBV5-6 with TRBJ1-2; 7 bases line up with TRBD1. Germline trimming cut 0 bases from V and 8 bases from J; bases unmatched to any gene: 4. CDR3 length: 13 residues. Germline loops: CDR1 SGHDT, CDR2 YYEEEE. CDR3 residues: CASSLEGAWGYTF. The CDR3 DNA follows: TGTGCCAGCAGCTTGGAGGGGGCTTGGGGCTACACCTTC.